This T cell receptor (beta chain) was found in a study of blood T cells in healthy people across ages. Germline lookup yields CDR1 DFQATT and CDR2 SNEGSKA (reference sequence). This CDR3 comprises 13 residues. A sample-barcoded 5' primer and a J-beta primer mix were used in a second PCR of roughly 7 to 12 cycles. TCRdb re-called the 5' RACE reads through MiXCR, storing one row per CDR3 protein. The data hold around 1,000,000 distinct CDR3 sequences, with about 25% observed a single time. Every donor gave roughly 9.2 milliliters of peripheral blood. Separately, the same data were catalogued under a study of T cells of mothers and their children. That investigation notes: The study obtained over 8.5 million TCR beta CDR3 reads per mother and about 3 million per child.

This TCR came from a girl aged 2 to 10 in good health. The sequenced material came from blood. The chain couples TRBV20-1 to TRBJ2-1; 13 nucleotides match TRBD2. With the DNA end fitting TRBJ2-7 better, the J assignment may be wrong. The CDR3 sequence is CSAWTSGGYEQYF. CDR3 bases: TGCAGTGCATGGACTAGCGGGGGCTACGAGCAGTACTTC.